Following are 19 T cell receptor beta chains from one sample sequenced in a study of cytomegalovirus exposure and HLA in healthy donors. It was with 60 Vbeta and 13 Jbeta primers that the PCR ran. Generated by immunoSEQ multiplex PCR, the TCRdb table keeps only in-frame clones and is missing some. The table has 95,000 to 110,000 clones, around 77% seen once; the top ten hold approximately 4%. Sequencing was done on a sample of PBMCs. The source is a man aged 50 or older in good health and CMV-seropositive.

This chain connects TRBV11-2 to TRBJ2-7, with 11 bases that match TRBD2. CDR3 size: 15 residues. CDR1 SGHAT and CDR2 FQNNGV come from the germline V gene. With 5 bases clipped from V and 5 bases from J, the junction kept 8 bases outside the gene matches. The CDR3 here is CASSSHSGRAHEQYF. The CDR3 DNA reads TGTGCCAGCAGCAGCCATAGCGGGAGGGCCCACGAGCAGTACTTC.

The chain recombines TRBV9 with TRBJ2-3; maybe TRBD2 (5 bases). V lost 0 bases and J 1 base, leaving 9 bases between the germline ends. The germline CDR1 and CDR2 sequences are SGDLS and YYNGEE. The CDR3 has 15 residues. CDR3 sequence: CASSVGFSGTDTQYF. The CDR3 DNA sequence: TGTGCCAGCAGCGTAGGTTTTAGCGGCACAGATACGCAGTATTTT.

V usage is TRBV4-1 and J usage is TRBJ2-4, with D possibly being TRBD1 (5 bases). The CDR3 spans 17 residues. The V gene's germline CDR1 is MGHRA and CDR2 YSYEKL. Trimming left V 4 bases short and J 3 bases short, with 19 bases between. CDR3 bases: TGCGCCAGCAGCCTAGGAATGACAGAAATCCACAAAAACATTCAGTACTTC. This codes for CASSLGMTEIHKNIQYF.

CDR3 coding DNA: TGTGCCAGCTCAGCGGAACAAGAGACCCAGTACTTC. This translates into CASSAEQETQYF. This chain links TRBV18 with TRBJ2-5; unclear D gene. The CDR3 contains 12 residues. Per the germline V gene, CDR1 is KGHSH and CDR2 is LQKENI. The V and J ends lost 5 bases and 2 bases respectively, with 6 bases between them.

This chain connects TRBV7-8 to TRBJ2-1; TRBD2 matches at 12 bases. V trimming: 5 bases; J trimming: 1 base; junction bases outside the gene matches: 6. Germline CDR1 SGHVS, CDR2 FQNEAQ. The CDR3 extends over 17 amino acids. CDR3: CASSVGLAGPSYNEQFF. The CDR3 nucleotides read TGTGCCAGCAGCGTGGGACTAGCGGGCCCATCCTACAATGAGCAGTTCTTC.

This clone has just a few counts. The chain carries TRBV19 and TRBJ2-2, with 8 bases that match TRBD1. The CDR3 has 17 residues. Germline V lookup: CDR1 LNHDA, CDR2 SQIVND (reference sequence). V lost 4 bases, J lost 2 bases, and 9 bases stayed unmatched. CDR3 bases: TGTGCCAGTAGTACCAGAACCGGGACAGGTAACACCGGGGAGCTGTTTTTT. Encoded protein: CASSTRTGTGNTGELFF.

The chain uses TRBV6-7 and TRBJ2-1, with 9 bases aligning to TRBD2. TRBV6-7 is classed as an ORF, of uncertain function. The CDR3 covers 16 residues. V lost 2 bases, J lost 3 bases, and 5 bases stayed unmatched. The CDR3: CASSYKEREVYNEQFF. The CDR3 DNA sequence: TGTGCCAGCAGTTACAAGGAGCGGGAGGTCTACAATGAGCAGTTCTTC.

The chain combines TRBV9 with TRBJ2-7, with 11 bases lining up with TRBD2. Germline CDR1 and CDR2: SGDLS and YYNGEE. Losses at the gene ends were 4 bases for V and 0 bases for J; bases not matched to a gene: 9. CDR3 length equals 17 residues. The CDR3 nucleotides read TGTGCCAGCAGCCACGGTAGCGGGAGGGGCAGCTCCTACGAGCAGTACTTC. It specifies CASSHGSGRGSSYEQYF.

This clone was seen more than once but under ten times. The CDR3 nucleotides read TGTGCCTGGAGTCCAACGTTACTAGCGGCCAAGTCCTACGAGCAGTACTTC. This sequence encodes CAWSPTLLAAKSYEQYF. V and J are TRBV30 and TRBJ2-7; 8 nucleotides line up with TRBD2. V was clipped by 2 bases and J by 1 base; unmatched bases: 13. Germline CDR1 is GTSNPN and CDR2 is SVGIG (reference sequence). This CDR3 has 17 residues.

In DNA form, the CDR3 reads TGTGCCAGCTCACCCATGCGAAGAGTTCATAGCAATCAGCCCCAGCATTTT. Protein product: CASSPMRRVHSNQPQHF. J is TRBJ1-5 and V is TRBV18; D gene unclear. This CDR3 contains 17 residues. Germline CDR1 is KGHSH and CDR2 is LQKENI. V was cut by 3 bases and J by 0 bases, with 15 bases left in between.

This clone was counted only a few times. The V call is TRBV29-1, the J call TRBJ1-4, with D possibly TRBD1 on 6 matching bases. V was cut by 4 bases and J by 10 bases, with 13 bases left in between. Per germline, CDR1 SQVTM and CDR2 ANQGSEA. The CDR3 runs 12 residues. The CDR3 loop reads CSVGQQGSKLFF. DNA of the CDR3: TGCAGCGTTGGCCAACAGGGATCAAAACTGTTTTTT.

This clone was seen just once. The rearrangement uses TRBV18 and TRBJ2-5; the D gene is possibly TRBD1 (6 bases). Trimming pared 2 bases from V and 1 base from J, leaving 11 bases between. This CDR3 has 15 amino acids. Germline V gene data show CDR1 as KGHSH and CDR2 as LQKENI. CDR3 coding DNA: TGTGCCAGCTCACCAGGACAGCCCTCCCAAGAGACCCAGTACTTC. This sequence encodes CASSPGQPSQETQYF. The whole variable domain, filled in from reference TRBV18 and TRBJ2-5, reads NAGVMQNPRHLVRRRGQEARLRCSPMKGHSHVYWYRQLPEEGLKFMVYLQKENIIDESGMPKERFSAEFPKEGPSILRIQQVVRGDSAAYFCASSPGQPSQETQYFGPGTRLLVL.

This chain links TRBV6-1 with TRBJ2-5; 7 positions match TRBD1. Germline CDR1 MNHNS, CDR2 SASEGT. The ends lost 6 bases at V and 2 bases at J; junction bases unmatched: 9. This CDR3 region has 15 residues. CDR3 region: CASRPRQGPQETQYF. DNA of the CDR3: TGTGCCAGCAGACCCCGACAGGGACCTCAAGAGACCCAGTACTTC.

This clone appeared once. The junction shows a germline mismatch at one end, possibly a read error. V is TRBV7-9 and J is TRBJ1-1; D not certain. The V gene's germline CDR1 is SEHNR and CDR2 FQNEAQ (reference sequence). The CDR3 is made up of 12 amino acids. The CDR3 reads CSSSFSNTEAFF. The CDR3 nucleotides read TGTTCCAGCAGCTTCTCTAACACTGAAGCTTTCTTT.

This clone is termed medium-sized. This chain connects TRBV4-3 to TRBJ2-6; no reliable D call. The CDR3 sequence is 17 residues long. V lost 0 bases, J lost 0 bases, and 9 bases lay in between. Germline CDR1 reads LGHNA; CDR2 reads YSLEER. CDR3 residues: CASSQDSTFSGANVLTF. The CDR3 DNA sequence: TGCGCCAGCAGCCAAGACTCTACGTTCTCTGGGGCCAACGTCCTGACTTTC.

V and J are TRBV27 and TRBJ1-1, with 7 bases aligning to TRBD1. The CDR3 totals 14 residues. CDR1 MNHEY and CDR2 SMNVEV come from the germline V gene (reference sequence). The junction had 4 bases not matched to a gene; V was cut back by 1 base and J by 5 bases. The CDR3 spells CASSLLSRGTEAFF. DNA for the CDR3: TGTGCCAGCAGTTTATTGAGCAGGGGGACTGAAGCTTTCTTT.

The chain uses TRBV11-1 and TRBJ2-1; a weak D match, TRBD2 (6 bases). The CDR3 covers 19 residues. Trimming took 1 base from V and 0 from J, leaving 19 bases between them. Germline CDR1 is SGHAT and CDR2 is FQDESV (reference sequence). CDR3 nucleotide sequence: TGTGCCAGCAGCTTAGAGGAGGGTAGCGGCCGAAGCTCCTACAATGAGCAGTTCTTC. Its translation is CASSLEEGSGRSSYNEQFF.

The chain joins TRBV30 to TRBJ2-6, with 10 bases identical to TRBD2. The CDR3 runs to 19 residues. V was pared by 6 bases and J by 0 bases, with 14 bases of the junction left unmatched. In germline, CDR1 is GTSNPN, CDR2 SVGIG (reference sequence). CDR3 sequence reads: CACPEGAGTSDSGANVLTF. As DNA, the CDR3 is TGTGCCTGCCCCGAGGGGGCCGGGACTAGCGACTCTGGGGCCAACGTCCTGACTTTC.

V usage is TRBV19 and J usage is TRBJ1-6; tentatively, D is TRBD1 (5 bases). The V end was cut by 2 bases, the J end by 9 bases, with 17 bases between. Germline V gene lookup returns CDR1 LNHDA and CDR2 SQIVND (reference sequence). The CDR3 extends over 16 amino acids. CDR3 bases: TGTGCCAGTAGTATAACGGAGGGGCCGGGGATTTCACCCCTCCACTTT. It yields the protein CASSITEGPGISPLHF.